The source of this T cell receptor beta chain is a study of T cell responses to AZD1222 COVID-19 vaccine. The V gene lost 3 bases and the J gene lost 8 bases, with 15 bases spanning the gap. CDR1 is SGHDT and CDR2 is YYEEEE in the germline V gene. The CDR3 length is 15 residues. Produced via immunoSEQ multiplex PCR; TCRdb's table is partial and in-frame only. The table shows 100,000 or so clones, with about 92% occurring only once. The chain combines TRBV5-6 with TRBJ1-6, with a possible D match to TRBD1 (6 bases). The input for sequencing was peripheral blood, taken on day 0 of AZD1222 vaccination. The sequence derives from an adult in good health. This CDR3 is CASSSQGIWDSPLHF. CDR3 sequence (DNA): TGTGCCAGCAGCTCTCAGGGGATATGGGATTCACCCCTCCACTTT.